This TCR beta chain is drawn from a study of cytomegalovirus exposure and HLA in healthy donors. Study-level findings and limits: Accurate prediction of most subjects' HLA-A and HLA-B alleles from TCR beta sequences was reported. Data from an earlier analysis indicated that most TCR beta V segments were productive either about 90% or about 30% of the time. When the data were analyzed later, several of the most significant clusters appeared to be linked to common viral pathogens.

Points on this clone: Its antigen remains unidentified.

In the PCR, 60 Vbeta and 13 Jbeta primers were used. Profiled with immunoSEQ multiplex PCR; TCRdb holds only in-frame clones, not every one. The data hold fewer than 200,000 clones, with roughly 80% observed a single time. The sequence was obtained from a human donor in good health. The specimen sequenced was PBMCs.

The CDR3 is CASGTGGNTEAFF. In nucleotides, the CDR3 is TGTGCCAGCGGGACCGGGGGGAACACTGAAGCTTTCTTT. The chain carries TRBV27 and TRBJ1-1, with D possibly being TRBD1 (5 bases). Trimming stripped 8 bases from V and 1 base from J, with 11 bases between. CDR3 length equals 13 residues. Germline assignment: CDR1 MNHEY and CDR2 SMNVEV (reference sequence).